Listed here are 5 T cell receptor beta chains from one sample, sequenced in a study of memory CD4+ T cells and cytomegalovirus serostatus. Single viable CD3+CD4+CD8-CD45RO+ cells were sorted as the memory CD4+ T cells. The data were produced by immunoSEQ multiplex PCR, yet TCRdb's version contains in-frame clones alone and is incomplete. The repertoire consists of tens of thousands of clones, with about 78% occurring once and the leading ten covering 4% to 5%. Sequencing used memory CD4+ T cells from blood. These receptor sequences come from an adult in good health and CMV-seropositive.

The chain links TRBV2 to TRBJ2-7; D is uncertain. The CDR3 covers 12 residues. Germline V lookup: CDR1 SNHLY, CDR2 FYNNEI. Deletions cut 7 bases from V and 6 bases from J, with 13 bases between. The CDR3 loop reads CASTPYRGEQYF. The CDR3, as DNA: TGTGCCAGCACCCCCTATAGAGGCGAGCAGTACTTC.

The V call is TRBV7-2, the J call TRBJ1-2, with D unresolved. V gave up 4 bases and J gave up 5 bases, with 14 bases separating them. Germline values: CDR1 SGHTA, CDR2 FQGNSA. The CDR3 is made up of 14 amino acids. The chain's CDR3 is CASSSGISTYGYTF. The CDR3 region has the DNA TGTGCCAGCAGCTCGGGGATAAGCACTTATGGCTACACCTTC.

The J gene is TRBJ2-7, the V gene TRBV5-1; 7 bases map to TRBD1. This CDR3 is built from 15 residues. Germline loops: CDR1 SGHRS, CDR2 YFSETQ. Trimming removed 6 bases from V and 0 bases from J; junction bases left unmatched: 9. CDR3 sequence (DNA): TGCGCCAGCACCCCTTTACAGGGGTCCTCCTACGAGCAGTACTTC. Amino acid sequence: CASTPLQGSSYEQYF. Together with reference TRBV5-1 and TRBJ2-7, the CDR3 gives the full variable domain: KAGVTQTPRYLIKTRGQQVTLSCSPISGHRSVSWYQQTPGQGLQFLFEYFSETQRNKGNFPGRFSGRQFSNSRSEMNVSTLELGDSALYLCASTPLQGSSYEQYFGPGTRLTVT.

This clone has just one count. This chain uses TRBV10-2 with TRBJ1-4; a possible D gene is TRBD1 (5 bases). Trimming removed 6 bases at V and 4 bases at J, with 18 bases between. This CDR3 is built from 16 residues. Germline values: CDR1 WSHSY, CDR2 SAAADI. The CDR3 here is CASSRPRARSNEKLFF. In nucleotides, the CDR3 is TGCGCCAGCAGCCGCCCCAGGGCCAGAAGTAATGAAAAACTGTTTTTT.

This chain joins TRBV7-2 and TRBJ1-2; no reliable D call. Deletions cut 5 bases from V and 7 bases from J, with 14 bases between. Per germline, CDR1 SGHTA and CDR2 FQGNSA. The CDR3 is 13 residues long. The CDR3: CASSADVRFGYTF. The CDR3 DNA reads as TGTGCCAGCAGCGCCGATGTGAGGTTTGGCTACACCTTC.